This TCR beta chain is from a study of blood T cell repertoires in COVID-19. Overall study: The United States, Italy and Spain supplied acute and convalescent COVID-19 samples. PBMCs, B-cell-depleted T cells, or T cells provided the cDNA or gDNA that made up the material.

The V end lost 5 bases, the J end lost 3 bases, and 10 bases lay between the germline ends. Per the germline V gene, CDR1 is LNHDA and CDR2 is SQIVND (reference sequence). The CDR3 is 14 amino acids. Clones were read by immunoSEQ multiplex PCR, and TCRdb kept only the in-frame ones, dropping some. The sample comprises around 430,000 clones, about 91% of which are singletons, and around an eighth rests with the top ten. Sequenced: peripheral blood. The V gene is TRBV19, the J gene TRBJ1-4; D is uncertain. This receptor was identified in a woman aged 50 to 60 with COVID-19, enrolled during active disease. The CDR3 sequence: CASSLGDSNEKLFF. The CDR3 bases are TGTGCCAGTAGTCTCGGGGATTCTAATGAAAAACTGTTTTTT.